These T cell receptor beta chains were read from a single sample in a study of cytotoxic CD8 clonotypes in ibrutinib-treated CLL. Data came from immunoSEQ multiplex PCR; TCRdb stores just in-frame clones and leaves some out. The repertoire has about 140,000 clones, around 77% of them found once; the top ten carry approximately 27%. Sequencing was performed on PBMCs, taken after 12 months of ibrutinib treatment. The receptors come from a human donor with chronic lymphocytic leukemia. The CDR3 runs from the conserved cysteine through the conserved F or W. A D gene is named only where the DNA matches it firmly. For some rows the clone size is stated as once, few or many, or as a class when expanded; others skip it.

>13|-|-|TRBJ1-2|TRBV27
CASSFGPNYGYTF
TGTGCCAGCAGTTTCGGCCCTAACTATGGCTACACCTTC
>15|-|TRBD1|TRBJ1-4|TRBV27
CASSSEDRGVAKLFF
TGTGCCAGCAGTTCCGAGGACAGGGGAGTCGCAAAACTGTTTTTT
>13|-|TRBD2|TRBJ2-7|TRBV28
CASRSGSSYEQYF
TGTGCCAGCAGGAGCGGGAGCTCCTACGAGCAGTACTTC
>15|-|TRBD2|TRBJ2-3|TRBV7-8
CASSSWTSGADTQYF
TGTGCCAGCAGCTCTTGGACTAGCGGGGCAGATACGCAGTATTTT
>16|-|TRBD1|TRBJ2-7|TRBV7-2
CASSSLLGQGFYEQYF
TGTGCCAGCAGCTCCCTATTGGGACAGGGATTTTACGAGCAGTACTTC
>15|many|-|TRBJ2-6|TRBV7-2
CASSLLNSGANVLTF
TGTGCCAGCAGCTTACTTAACTCTGGGGCCAACGTCCTGACTTTC
>14|-|-|TRBJ2-5|TRBV6-5
CASSYRISGETQYF
TGTGCCAGCAGTTACCGGATATCGGGAGAGACCCAGTACTTC
>17|-|-|TRBJ2-5|TRBV27
CASSANHRQAWGETQYF
TGTGCCAGCAGTGCCAACCATCGACAGGCCTGGGGAGAGACCCAGTACTTC
>11|-|-|TRBJ2-7|TRBV20-1
CSATRAYEQYF
TGCAGTGCTACCAGGGCCTACGAGCAGTACTTC
>17|-|TRBD2|TRBJ2-1|TRBV19
CASLGTSGSLFTNEQFF
TGTGCCAGTCTCGGGACTAGCGGGAGCCTGTTTACCAATGAGCAGTTCTTC
>15|-|TRBD2|TRBJ2-1|TRBV19
CASSPVGTSYNEQFF
TGTGCCAGTAGCCCAGTGGGGACTAGCTACAATGAGCAGTTCTTC
>19|-|TRBD1|TRBJ1-2|TRBV7-2
CASSLDPGTGDLGTYGYTF
TGTGCCAGCAGCTTGGACCCCGGGACAGGAGATTTAGGGACGTATGGCTACACCTTC
>17|-|TRBD2|TRBJ2-1|TRBV10-3
CAISARTSRNENNEQFF
TGTGCCATCAGTGCGAGGACTAGCCGAAACGAGAACAATGAGCAGTTCTTC
>14|-|-|TRBJ2-2|TRBV9
CASSGDSLVGELFF
TGTGCCAGCAGCGGGGACTCCCTCGTCGGGGAGCTGTTTTTT
>14|-|-|TRBJ2-7|TRBV5-1
CASSSSQHSYEQYF
TGCGCCAGCAGTTCTTCACAGCACTCCTACGAGCAGTACTTC
>15|-|-|TRBJ1-3|TRBV2
CASSELQGGGNTIYF
TGTGCCAGCAGTGAACTCCAGGGAGGTGGAAACACCATATATTTT
>18|-|-|TRBJ1-6|TRBV5-1
CASSLEVVARDYNSPLHF
TGCGCCAGCAGCTTGGAGGTGGTCGCTCGAGACTATAATTCACCCCTCCACTTT
>15|few|-|TRBJ1-2|TRBV7-2
CASSSARVAGYGYTF
TGTGCCAGCAGCTCGGCGCGTGTAGCGGGGTATGGCTACACCTTC
>14|-|-|TRBJ1-2|TRBV4-1
CASSQERQGGPHTF
TGCGCCAGCAGCCAAGAGAGGCAGGGTGGCCCCCACACCTTC
>12|-|TRBD1|TRBJ1-2|TRBV7-9
CASSPGDSSYTF
TGTGCCAGCAGCCCCGGGGACAGCAGCTACACCTTC
>13|-|-|TRBJ2-1|TRBV5-6
CASSPQARADWFF
TGTGCCAGCAGCCCGCAGGCTAGGGCCGACTGGTTCTTC
>15|-|-|TRBJ1-5|TRBV12-5
CASGFSRVGNQPQHF
TGTGCTAGTGGTTTCTCCAGGGTAGGTAATCAGCCCCAGCATTTT
>17|-|-|TRBJ2-1|TRBV5-1
CASSLVLGTPSYNEQFF
TGCGCCAGCAGCTTGGTTTTGGGGACACCCTCCTACAATGAGCAGTTCTTC
>14|-|-|TRBJ1-2|TRBV5-8
CASSPNTGTYGYTF
TGTGCCAGCAGTCCTAACACCGGTACCTATGGCTACACCTTC
>17|few|TRBD2|TRBJ2-1|TRBV19
CASSILGSSGPVGEQFF
TGTGCCAGTAGTATTTTGGGTTCTAGCGGGCCCGTTGGTGAGCAGTTCTTC
>14|-|-|TRBJ1-2|TRBV7-8
CASSLVGQNYGYTF
TGTGCCAGCAGCTTAGTTGGACAAAACTATGGCTACACCTTC
>15|-|-|TRBJ1-4|TRBV5-6
CASSLGNWGAEKLFF
TGTGCCAGCAGCTTGGGGAACTGGGGGGCGGAAAAACTGTTTTTT
>13|few|-|TRBJ1-5|TRBV2
CASRGISNQPQHF
TGTGCCAGCAGGGGGATTAGCAATCAGCCCCAGCATTTT
>14|once|-|TRBJ1-2|TRBV6-5
CASSYSAPLGGYTF
TGTGCCAGCAGTTACAGCGCACCCCTAGGAGGGTACACCTTC
>14|many|-|TRBJ1-4|TRBV5-6
CASSLSGTNEKLFF
TGTGCCAGCAGCTTGAGTGGGACTAATGAAAAACTGTTTTTT
>13|-|-|TRBJ1-1|TRBV18
CASSPLRVTEAFF
TGTGCCAGCTCACCACTCCGGGTTACTGAAGCTTTCTTT
>13|-|-|TRBJ2-2|TRBV28
CATSRSNTGELFF
TGTGCCACCTCCCGCAGTAACACCGGGGAGCTGTTTTTT
>15|-|-|TRBJ1-3|TRBV19
CASSIDRGAGNTIYF
TGTGCCAGTAGTATAGATCGAGGTGCTGGAAACACCATATATTTT
>14|-|-|TRBJ1-1|TRBV7-9
CASTENAVNTEAFF
TGTGCCAGCACCGAGAATGCTGTGAACACTGAAGCTTTCTTT
>14|-|-|TRBJ1-5|TRBV6-8
CATPPDNSNQPQHF
TGTGCCACCCCGCCGGATAATAGCAATCAGCCCCAGCATTTT
>13|-|-|TRBJ2-7|TRBV5-6
CASSLVVAYEQYF
TGTGCCAGCAGCTTGGTAGTCGCCTACGAGCAGTACTTC
>12|-|-|TRBJ1-1|TRBV6-5
CASSSPTQGAFF
TGTGCCAGCAGTTCCCCTACGCAGGGAGCTTTCTTT
>15|-|TRBD2|TRBJ2-5|TRBV6-5
CASSYLAGGQETQYF
TGTGCCAGCAGTTACTTAGCGGGGGGGCAAGAGACCCAGTACTTC
>14|-|TRBD1|TRBJ2-7|TRBV13
CASSLVTGTSEQYF
TGTGCCAGCAGCTTAGTGACAGGGACCAGCGAGCAGTACTTC
>13|few|TRBD1|TRBJ1-2|TRBV18
CASSPQGGSGYTF
TGTGCCAGCTCACCCCAGGGGGGCTCTGGCTACACCTTC
>15|once|TRBD2|TRBJ2-1|TRBV5-1
CASSLSGGLYNEQFF
TGCGCCAGCAGCTTAAGCGGGGGGCTATACAATGAGCAGTTCTTC
>14|-|TRBD1|TRBJ1-5|TRBV2
CASSGQGPSQPQHF
TGTGCCAGCAGTGGACAGGGGCCGTCTCAGCCCCAGCATTTT